One and the same sample provided the 20 T cell receptor beta chains below, sequenced in a study of T cell repertoires in cytomegalovirus infection. These receptors' antigens are unknown. TCRdb processed the reads anew with MiXCR; each CDR3 protein has one entry. There are tens of thousands of distinct CDR3 sequences in the sample; approximately 22% occur only once, and about a fifth lies in the top ten. Sequences were obtained from PBMCs, sequenced either directly or after in vitro stimulation (not recorded which). These receptors all come from a human donor in good health (CMV status not recorded). Some clones in this sample may be carry-over from other donors' samples.

The sample holds a few counts of this clonotype. The chain links TRBV2 to TRBJ2-1, with D hard to call. CDR3 length equals 15 residues. V lost 0 bases, J lost 3 bases, and 9 bases lay in between. Per the germline V gene, CDR1 is SNHLY and CDR2 is FYNNEI. DNA of the CDR3: TGTGCCAGCAGTGAAGCGCTGCTGGGCTACAATGAGCAGTTCTTC. Encoded protein: CASSEALLGYNEQFF.

V usage is TRBV12-3 or TRBV12-4 and J usage is TRBJ2-5; D is unresolved. The ends were cut back, 3 bases at V and 4 bases at J, with 15 bases in the middle. The length of the CDR3 is 15 residues. The CDR3 region is CASSFSQAARETQYF. The CDR3, as DNA: TGTGCCAGCAGTTTCTCCCAGGCAGCACGAGAGACCCAGTACTTC.

The CDR3 coding sequence is TGCGCCAGCCCAGAGGGAGCTCAGCCCCAGCATTTT. Its protein product is CASPEGAQPQHF. V and J are TRBV5-1 and TRBJ1-5; D ambiguous. The CDR3 consists of 12 residues. Trimming took off 7 bases at V and 6 bases at J, with 11 bases between the two ends. The germline CDR1 and CDR2 sequences are SGHRS and YFSETQ.

This clonotype has a handful of counts. The chain is built from TRBV20-1 and TRBJ2-7; D is perhaps TRBD1 (5 bases). The CDR3 totals 14 residues. Trimming stripped 6 bases from V and 0 bases from J, with 15 bases between. Germline V gives CDR1 DFQATT, CDR2 SNEGSKA (reference sequence). This CDR3 is CSAALTAYSYEQYF. DNA for the CDR3: TGCAGTGCCGCCCTGACAGCTTACTCCTACGAGCAGTACTTC.

This clonotype showed up many times. As DNA, the CDR3 is TGTGCCAGCAGCTTAGGCCCGGGACACCCCGGGGGGCAGTACTTC. Translating it yields CASSLGPGHPGGQYF. The J gene is TRBJ2-7, the V gene TRBV11-2; D may correspond to TRBD1 or TRBD2 (6 bases each). CDR3 length: 15 amino acids. Germline CDR1 and CDR2: SGHAT and FQNNGV. V shed 1 base and J shed 9 bases, with 19 bases lying between them.

The chain recombines TRBV7-9 with TRBJ2-2; 9 bases line up with TRBD2. Trimming at V came to 6 bases and at J to 4 bases, leaving 3 bases not matched to a gene. The CDR3 runs 14 residues. Germline CDR1 is SEHNR and CDR2 is FQNEAQ (reference sequence). CDR3 residues: CASRPGLATGELFF. As DNA, the CDR3 is TGTGCCAGCAGACCGGGACTAGCCACCGGGGAGCTGTTTTTT.

In its sample, this clonotype was seen many times. V is TRBV7-8 and J is TRBJ2-5; TRBD2 matches 12 bases. The CDR3 runs 15 residues. The V gene's germline CDR1 is SGHVS and CDR2 FQNEAQ. Losses at the gene ends were 4 bases for V and 5 bases for J; bases not matched to a gene: 5. CDR3 nucleotides: TGTGCCAGCAGCTCAGGGACTAGCGGGCGGGAGACCCAGTACTTC. It encodes CASSSGTSGRETQYF.

This clonotype was seen a handful of times. J is TRBJ1-1 and V is TRBV7-9; D unresolved. CDR1 SEHNR and CDR2 FQNEAQ come from the germline V gene (reference sequence). V was cut by 2 bases and J by 7 bases, with 5 bases left in between. This CDR3 region has 11 residues. CDR3 in DNA: TGTGCCAGCAGCTTAAATGGTGAAGCTTTCTTT. This encodes CASSLNGEAFF.

V gene TRBV5-4 combines with J gene TRBJ2-3; a weak D match, TRBD2 (5 bases). Germline lookup yields CDR1 SGHNT and CDR2 YYREEE (reference sequence). The CDR3 is 16 amino acids. The germline V and J ends were trimmed by 4 bases and 0 bases, with 15 bases remaining between them. The CDR3 nucleotides are TGTGCCAGCAGCCCGCGGACTCACACAAGCACAGATACGCAGTATTTT. It translates to CASSPRTHTSTDTQYF. The complete variable domain, with remaining parts taken from reference TRBV5-4 and TRBJ2-3, reads ETGVTQSPTHLIKTRGQQVTLRCSSQSGHNTVSWYQQALGQGPQFIFQYYREEENGRGNFPPRFSGLQFPNYSSELNVNALELDDSALYLCASSPRTHTSTDTQYFGPGTRLTVL.

This rearrangement joins TRBV5-6 to TRBJ1-1, with unresolved D. V shed 2 bases and J shed 0 bases, with 11 bases lying between them. The CDR3 has 15 residues. Germline V gene data show CDR1 as SGHDT and CDR2 as YYEEEE. For the CDR3, the DNA is TGTGCCAGCAGCTTAGGTGGAAAGGTGAACACTGAAGCTTTCTTT. As protein: CASSLGGKVNTEAFF. Full variable domain (missing parts from reference TRBV5-6 and TRBJ1-1): DAGVTQSPTHLIKTRGQQVTLRCSPKSGHDTVSWYQQALGQGPQFIFQYYEEEERQRGNFPDRFSGHQFPNYSSELNVNALLLGDSALYLCASSLGGKVNTEAFFGQGTRLTVV.

This clonotype was detected many times. The rearrangement joins TRBV6-2 or TRBV6-3 to TRBJ2-1; D gene unclear. CDR1 and CDR2 (germline): MNHEY, SVGEGT. The CDR3 spans 14 residues. Trimming removed 3 bases from V and 8 bases from J, with 14 bases in between. As DNA, the CDR3 is TGTGCCAGCAGTTATCAACTCACCCCCCATGAGCAGTTCTTC. Amino acid sequence: CASSYQLTPHEQFF.

This chain connects TRBV7-2 to TRBJ2-1; TRBD2 matches 11 bases. The J segment lost 0 bases and the V segment lost 3 bases, leaving 10 bases of the junction unmatched. Looked up from germline, CDR1 is SGHTA and CDR2 is FQGNSA. CDR3 length: 19 amino acids. The CDR3 region is CASSLKTGTSGSSYNEQFF. The CDR3 DNA reads as TGTGCCAGCAGCTTGAAAACCGGGACTAGCGGTAGCTCCTACAATGAGCAGTTCTTC.

In this sample, this clonotype turned up many times. The chain carries TRBV7-9 and TRBJ2-7, with D tentatively TRBD1 (5 bases). This CDR3 is 16 amino acids long. Germline lookup yields CDR1 SEHNR and CDR2 FQNEAQ (reference sequence). V lost 0 bases and J 6 bases, leaving 18 bases between the germline ends. In DNA, the CDR3 is TGTGCCAGCAGCTTAGCCCCGCAGGGCTACTTTACCGAGCAGTACTTC. Protein product: CASSLAPQGYFTEQYF.

This clonotype was seen at least ten times. V and J are TRBV20-1 and TRBJ2-7; D is undetermined. Germline assignment: CDR1 DFQATT and CDR2 SNEGSKA (reference sequence). There are 14 residues in the CDR3. The V and J ends lost 1 base and 2 bases respectively, with 12 bases between them. CDR3 in amino acids: CSARGPNGAYEQYF. In nucleotides, the CDR3 is TGCAGTGCTAGAGGGCCAAATGGAGCCTACGAGCAGTACTTC.

V and J are TRBV4-2 and TRBJ1-1; D gene unclear. The CDR3 is 13 amino acids. CDR1 and CDR2 from the germline V gene are LGHNA and YNFKEQ. V gave up 1 base and J gave up 5 bases, with 8 bases separating them. Here the CDR3 reads CASSQVSETEAFF. Here the CDR3 DNA reads TGTGCCAGCAGCCAAGTTTCAGAAACTGAAGCTTTCTTT.

V usage is TRBV4-3 and J usage is TRBJ2-7; D possibly matches TRBD1 or TRBD2 (9 bases each). The CDR3 is 17 residues long. V lost 2 bases, J lost 6 bases, and 23 bases lay in between. The germline V gene has CDR1 LGHNA and CDR2 YSLEER. The CDR3 bases are TGCGCCAGCAGCCAACAGGCGGGGGGGACAGGGACTACCGAGCAGTACTTC. Translation gives CASSQQAGGTGTTEQYF.

Ten or more counts support this clonotype. The CDR3 sequence is CSAVKPPHNEQFF. CDR3 nucleotide sequence: TGCAGTGCCGTGAAACCCCCGCACAATGAGCAGTTCTTC. The chain uses TRBV20-1 and TRBJ2-1, with D uncertain. The germline V gene encodes CDR1 DFQATT and CDR2 SNEGSKA (reference sequence). V shed 6 bases and J shed 5 bases, with 14 bases lying between them. CDR3 length equals 13 residues.

The table lists this clonotype with a few counts. The J gene is TRBJ2-7, the V gene TRBV7-8; the match to TRBD2 covers 11 bases. CDR3 length: 17 residues. With V trimmed by 4 bases and J by 0 bases, 8 bases remained unmatched. The V gene's germline CDR1 is SGHVS and CDR2 FQNEAQ. CDR3 amino acids: CASSSPGTSGSSYEQYF. CDR3 DNA: TGTGCCAGCAGCTCACCCGGGACTAGCGGAAGCTCCTACGAGCAGTACTTC.

CDR3 residues: CAITQGWGSYGYTF. The CDR3 bases are TGTGCCATCACTCAAGGTTGGGGAAGCTATGGCTACACCTTC. V and J are TRBV10-3 and TRBJ1-2; D not resolved. The CDR3 contains 14 residues. Trimming took off 7 bases at V and 4 bases at J, with 16 bases between the two ends. Germline V gene sequence: CDR1 ENHRY, CDR2 SYGVKD.

This clonotype was observed at least ten times. This chain joins TRBV7-8 and TRBJ1-3; 8 bases are shared with TRBD1. There are 17 residues in the CDR3. J lost 2 bases, V lost 2 bases, and 8 bases had no gene match. Germline V gene sequence: CDR1 SGHVS, CDR2 FQNEAQ. Here the CDR3 DNA reads TGTGCCAGCAGCTTATTAAGCGGGACAGGACCTGGAAACACCATATATTTT. Amino acids: CASSLLSGTGPGNTIYF.